This T cell receptor (beta chain) is drawn from a study of regulatory T cells in long-lasting Graves disease (dated by TCRdb to 2020 to 2022). Some background on the complete study: Persistent Graves' disease was defined as antithyroid drug treatment for over 5 years with persistently positive TSH receptor autoantibodies. This study used TCR sequencing and RNA sequencing of peripheral blood to compare persistent Graves' disease patients against newly diagnosed Graves' disease patients. A total of about 35 samples underwent TCR sequencing, from 13 patients with persistent Graves' disease and some 20 patients with newly diagnosed Graves' disease. Persistent Graves' disease patients in the clinical cohort had taken antithyroid drugs for 9.5 to 13 years on average. The study took place in China and was registered as a clinical trial. Summary of the overall study and its limitations: TRBV28, TRBJ1-2 and TRBJ2-5 were preferentially used in persistent disease, while TRBV20-1 and TRBJ2-1 were favored in newly diagnosed disease. Only peripheral blood was studied, because thyroid tissue, the primary lesion, was inaccessible. Sequencing and analysis were limited to the TCR beta chain. The small sample size was acknowledged by the authors as a limitation that may reduce accuracy. Lower TCR Shannon entropy and fewer highly expanded clones were observed in persistent Graves' disease patients than in newly diagnosed patients, which suggested clonal expansion. More public clonotypes were shared among persistent patients (around 3,000) than among newly diagnosed patients (approximately 930).

Via the germline V gene (reference sequence), CDR1 is DFQATT and CDR2 SNEGSKA. From its cysteine to its phenylalanine, the CDR3 spans 15 amino acids. The entry retains the CDR3 DNA only, 45 bases that are in frame from base 1. A distance of 19 bases separates the germline ends of V and J, which lose 6 bases and 2 bases respectively. Ten or more counts support this clonotype. Its target antigen remains unknown. Base quality data are lacking; no much larger clone is found one base away. Library construction relied on multiplex PCR. Sequencing used an Illumina HiSeq 4000. CDR3 regions were amplified by Arm-PCR with iRepertoire HTBI primers to construct TCR beta libraries. PCR products were gel purified before sequencing. Regarding the original processing steps: A total of 60 to 80 TRBV and some 13 TRBJ segments were identified across samples and were used for gene usage analysis of CDR3 amino acid clonotypes. COPE and FqMerger were used to merge filtered high-quality paired reads into contigs. BLAST was used to align contigs to the IMGT TRBV, TRBD and TRBJ reference genes, and CDR3 was defined following IMGT. Highly expanded clones were defined as clonotypes with a frequency above 0.1%. Repertoire diversity was measured by Shannon entropy, and V-J evenness by the Gini coefficient. Clonotypes shared by more than one individual were considered public. TCRdb trimmed public reads at Q25 via fastp, called clones via MiXCR and kept in-frame beta chains. Each CDR3 protein appears once, grouped with its most common genes and DNA. The V and J calls were not made by the authors but by TCRdb's processing. The sample data list hundreds of thousands of distinct CDR3 sequences, and less than 25% of these were observed just once. The ten most abundant clones make up 7.8% of the sample.

What this sample's time point label stands for: persistent/refractory GD, antithyroid drugs over 5 years with positive TRAb. For both TCR sequencing and RNA sequencing, RNA was extracted from PBMCs using TRIzol. Graves' disease was diagnosed according to American Thyroid Association guidelines. Patients for the study were recruited at an endocrinology department in Xi'an, China. Each patient gave about 9.1 milliliters of peripheral blood, collected in an EDTA anticoagulant tube. Ficoll Paque Plus density gradient separation was used to isolate PBMCs, and no additional T cell sorting was done. An Agilent 2100 Bioanalyzer and agarose gel were used to check RNA quality, while a NanoDrop 2000 measured RNA concentration.

This sequence originates from a female donor with Graves disease. This specimen consisted of peripheral blood mononuclear cells (PBMCs), obtained when the disease was refractory, from a patient treated with antithyroid drugs. The receptor chain draws on TRBV20-1 and TRBJ2-5; the D gene remains uncertain. The bases are TGCAGTGCATACCGGACGGCCCAGCGACAAGAGACCCAGTACTTC. This translates into CSAYRTAQRQETQYF.